Following are 16 T cell receptor beta chains from one sample sequenced in a study of response to subunit inactivated influenza vaccine. In TCRdb, the RT-PCR reads were re-called with MiXCR into one record per CDR3 protein. Of about 580,000 distinct CDR3 sequences listed, 13% to 15% were seen once; the top ten hold approximately 10%. The starting material was PBMCs from blood, obtained roughly 12 days after vaccination. These receptors were taken from a man aged 45-60 years who received an inactivated influenza vaccine.

Details on this clonotype: One junction end disagrees with the germline gene, perhaps due to a read error. V gene TRBV20-1 combines with J gene TRBJ2-1, with D tentatively TRBD2 (5 bases). The CDR3 consists of 14 residues. CDR1 and CDR2 (germline): DFQATT, SNEGSKA (reference sequence). The DNA for the CDR3 is TGTGGTGCCCAATCGAGAGGGCCCCACAATGAGCAGTTCTTC. Residues: CGAQSRGPHNEQFF.

The chain employs TRBV12-3 or TRBV12-4 and TRBJ2-1; 10 nucleotides match TRBD2. The CDR3 contains 14 residues. The V segment lost 5 bases and the J segment 9 bases; nucleotides outside the gene matches: 7. DNA of the CDR3: TGTGCCAGCAGTCTCGGGACTAGCGATCTTGAGCAGTTCTTC. It translates to CASSLGTSDLEQFF.

The gene calls are TRBV5-1 and TRBJ1-1; unclear D gene. Trimming shortened V by 4 bases and J by 4 bases, and 20 bases separated the two germline ends. The CDR3 contains 16 residues. The germline V gene encodes CDR1 SGHRS and CDR2 YFSETQ. Here the CDR3 DNA reads TGCGCCAGCAGCCTCTCCCCCGCCCAACAGAGCACTGAAGCTTTCTTT. Residues: CASSLSPAQQSTEAFF.

About this clonotype: A read error is likely, as this CDR3 ends without the conserved phenylalanine or tryptophan. The chain carries TRBV7-8 and TRBJ2-2; D ambiguous. V was pared by 1 base and J by 2 bases, with 5 bases between. The germline gives CDR1 SGHVS, CDR2 FQNEAQ. The CDR3 contains 14 residues. The CDR3 loop reads CASSLVVNTGELFL. The CDR3 DNA reads as TGTGCCAGCAGCTTAGTAGTCAACACCGGGGAGCTGTTTCTT.

This clonotype was observed a handful of times. This sequence joins TRBV21-1 and TRBJ2-1; TRBD2, the table's D call, lacks a check against the DNA. TRBV21-1 is an annotated pseudogene. This CDR3 has 16 amino acids. The CDR3 coding sequence is TGTGCCAGCATCCTCCTTAGGACTAGCGGGACGAATGAGCAGTTCTTC. It is translated as CASILLRTSGTNEQFF.

This clonotype was picked up a small number of times. The V call is TRBV7-2, the J call TRBJ2-1; TRBD2 matches 8 bases. This CDR3 spans 13 amino acids. The ends lost 10 bases at V and 5 bases at J; junction bases unmatched: 7. Germline V CDR1 and CDR2: SGHTA, FQGNSA. The CDR3 loop is CANALAEHNEQFF. The CDR3 DNA is TGTGCCAACGCACTAGCGGAGCACAATGAGCAGTTCTTC. The full variable domain, its missing parts supplied by reference TRBV7-2 and TRBJ2-1, is GAGVSQSPSNKVTEKGKDVELRCDPISGHTALYWYRQSLGQGLEFLIYFQGNSAPDKSGLPSDRFSAERTGGSVSTLTIQRTQQEDSAVYLCANALAEHNEQFFGPGTRLTVL.

The V call is TRBV7-8, the J call TRBJ2-5; D is tentatively TRBD1 or TRBD2 (5 bases each). Between the trimmed V and J ends, which lost 6 bases and 2 bases, there was a span of 19 bases. CDR1 is SGHVS and CDR2 is FQNEAQ in the germline V gene. This CDR3 region has 16 residues. This CDR3 reads CASRLYAGTHQETQYF. The CDR3 nucleotides are TGTGCCAGCAGGCTCTACGCCGGGACCCATCAAGAGACCCAGTACTTC.

The V call is TRBV15, the J call TRBJ1-5, with D perhaps matching TRBD1 (6 bases). Deletions cut 6 bases from V and 0 bases from J, with 12 bases between. Germline V gene lookup returns CDR1 LNHNV and CDR2 YYDKDF (reference sequence). This CDR3 comprises 15 residues. The CDR3 spells CATSLQGNSNQPQHF. CDR3 DNA: TGTGCCACCAGTTTACAGGGAAATAGCAATCAGCCCCAGCATTTT.

This clonotype has a handful of counts. The chain employs TRBV28 and TRBJ2-5, with TRBD1 matching over 7 bases. The CDR3 contains 14 residues. CDR1 is MDHEN, CDR2 SYDVKM, per germline. Trimming cost V 5 bases and J 2 bases; bases outside gene matches: 5. The CDR3 region has the DNA TGTGCCAGCAGTGCGGACAGGTTTCAAGAGACCCAGTACTTC. It encodes CASSADRFQETQYF.

The chain couples TRBV6-2 or TRBV6-3 to TRBJ1-4; D not resolved. The V end was cut by 2 bases, the J end by 8 bases, with 12 bases between. The CDR3 loop spans 14 amino acids. Germline loops: CDR1 MNHEY, CDR2 SVGEGT. CDR3 sequence: CASSYGQASEKLFF. CDR3 DNA: TGTGCCAGCAGTTACGGGCAGGCATCCGAAAAACTGTTTTTT.

This clonotype has just a few counts. Here the CDR3 DNA reads TGTGCCAGCGCAAAAAGGGACCCGAATCAGCCCCAGCATTTT. Protein product: CASAKRDPNQPQHF. The V gene is TRBV6-1, the J gene TRBJ1-5; D is perhaps TRBD1 (5 bases). The V gene's germline CDR1 is MNHNS and CDR2 SASEGT. V lost 8 bases, J lost 4 bases, and 15 bases lay in between. This CDR3 spans 14 amino acids.

The gene calls are TRBV3-1 and TRBJ2-3; 9 nucleotides align to TRBD2. The CDR3 runs to 17 residues. The germline V gene has CDR1 LGHDT and CDR2 YNNKEL (reference sequence). The J segment lost 4 bases and the V segment lost 3 bases, leaving 11 bases of the junction unmatched. The CDR3 loop reads CASSHGTSKFPPDTQYF. The CDR3, as DNA: TGTGCCAGCAGCCACGGGACTAGCAAGTTTCCCCCAGATACGCAGTATTTT.

The chain has TRBV5-1 and TRBJ2-5, with a possible D match to TRBD1 (5 bases). The CDR3 is made up of 13 amino acids. V dropped 0 bases and J dropped 5 bases, with 8 bases sitting between them. From germline, CDR1 is SGHRS and CDR2 YFSETQ. The CDR3 loop is CASSLEGVETQYF. The CDR3 DNA reads as TGCGCCAGCAGCTTGGAAGGGGTGGAGACCCAGTACTTC.

The chain joins TRBV2 to TRBJ1-5; D is perhaps TRBD1 (6 bases). Germline CDR1 SNHLY, CDR2 FYNNEI. The CDR3 consists of 16 residues. V lost 6 bases, J lost 0 bases, and 15 bases lay in between. CDR3 in amino acids: CASSPTGQDSNQPQHF. In DNA, the CDR3 is TGTGCCAGCAGCCCTACGGGACAAGATAGCAATCAGCCCCAGCATTTT.

This clonotype came up many times. The rearrangement links TRBV5-5 to TRBJ1-3; maybe TRBD1 (6 bases). Trimming shortened V by 4 bases and J by 0 bases, and 14 bases separated the two germline ends. The CDR3 sequence is 16 residues long. CDR1 SGHKS and CDR2 YYEKEE come from the germline V gene (reference sequence). CDR3 sequence: CASSETGIDSGNTIYF. The CDR3 nucleotides read TGTGCCAGCAGCGAGACAGGAATCGACTCTGGAAACACCATATATTTT.

In its sample, this clonotype was seen a few times. The chain is built from TRBV29-1 and TRBJ2-3; the D gene could be TRBD1 or TRBD2 (5 bases each). CDR1 and CDR2 from the germline V gene are SQVTM and ANQGSEA. Trimming cost V 3 bases and J 2 bases, with 15 bases left between them. The CDR3 extends over 15 amino acids. Here the CDR3 DNA reads TGCAGCGTTGAGTCGGCAGGGAGATACACAGATACGCAGTATTTT. It specifies CSVESAGRYTDTQYF.